The rows below give T cell receptor beta chains drawn from one sample of a study of persistence of HIV-infected CD4 T cells. The antigens of these receptors remain unknown. TCRdb's table, derived via immunoSEQ multiplex PCR, lists solely in-frame clones and lacks some. This sample carries tens of thousands of clones, approximately 80% of them seen once, and the ten largest clones take 0.7% to 0.95%. The input for sequencing was CD4+ T cells sorted from PBMCs after 18-hour stimulation, taken from a patient who received antiretroviral therapy. Every receptor here comes from an adult woman with HIV who was CMV-seropositive. CDR3s include the opening cysteine and the closing phenylalanine or tryptophan. A D gene is named only where the DNA matches it firmly.

d_gene	j_gene	v_gene	CDR3aa
-	TRBJ1-1	TRBV4-1	CASSPRMGTEAFF
-	TRBJ2-5	TRBV2	CASSEFASVSGLQTQYF
TRBD1	TRBJ2-5	TRBV12-3/TRBV12-4	CASSYRQGIYF
-	TRBJ1-1	TRBV7-3	CASSLSGGGLAEAFF
-	TRBJ1-1	TRBV7-9	CASSPPQRTVAFF
-	TRBJ2-1	TRBV29-1	CSAGDNYNEQFF
-	TRBJ1-1	TRBV5-6	CASSLGWGLTEAFF
-	TRBJ2-2	TRBV24-1	CATSDYPGTGELFF
TRBD1	TRBJ1-2	TRBV14	CASSQGQGASGYTF
TRBD1	TRBJ2-1	TRBV7-3	CASSLGTGPYNEQFF
-	TRBJ2-5	TRBV5-1	CASSLWGGSTETQYF
-	TRBJ1-1	TRBV10-3	CAISLTDPQMNTEAFF
TRBD2	TRBJ2-3	TRBV5-1	CASSWGLAGNTDTQYF
-	TRBJ1-6	TRBV13	CASSSQRALNSPLHF
-	TRBJ1-3	TRBV5-4	CASSPGPRNTIYF
-	TRBJ1-2	TRBV5-1	CASSVTGSGNYGYTF
-	TRBJ1-2	TRBV5-6	CASSLDRDAGYTF
-	TRBJ2-7	TRBV6-5	CASSRLLYEQYF
TRBD2	TRBJ2-3	TRBV9	CASSVTSGGIEDTQYF
-	TRBJ2-3	TRBV3-1/TRBV3-2	CASSRGLGASSTDTQYF
TRBD2	TRBJ2-2	TRBV6-4	CASSERTSLNTGELFF
-	TRBJ1-6	TRBV6-5	CVTAPDLYNSPLHF
-	TRBJ1-4	TRBV5-5	CASSLQWAEEKLFF
-	TRBJ2-1	TRBV5-1	CASSFGLSGRYNEQFF
TRBD1	TRBJ1-3	TRBV5-1	CASSPRTGGVGNTIYF
-	TRBJ1-6	TRBV3-1/TRBV3-2	CASSHGTENSPLHF
-	TRBJ1-1	TRBV27	CASSFQGPTEAFF
-	TRBJ1-1	TRBV7-2	CASSLGSRVNTEAFF
-	TRBJ1-5	TRBV6-1	CASSETWDRNQPQHF
TRBD2	TRBJ2-2	TRBV6-1	CASSENLAGANTGELFF
-	TRBJ2-7	TRBV19	CASRSVGGSYYEQYF
-	TRBJ2-2	TRBV6-6	CASTPQANTGELFF
TRBD1	TRBJ1-2	TRBV10-3	CAISGAGGLGGGYTF
-	TRBJ1-1	TRBV15	CATSDLGGYTEAFF
-	TRBJ2-3	TRBV2	CASSGAGFSTDTQYF
TRBD1	TRBJ1-1	TRBV5-1	CASSKGQGAGEAFF
-	TRBJ2-2	TRBV7-8	CASSSGVRLTGELFF
-	TRBJ1-1	TRBV5-1	CASAPGVDAEAFF
-	TRBJ1-2	TRBV25-1	CASSELGSNYGYTF
-	TRBJ1-1	TRBV19	CASRRSEGTEAFF
-	TRBJ1-2	TRBV7-8	CASSLNWEGYTF
-	TRBJ2-6	TRBV7-3	CASSLAGANVLTF
TRBD1	TRBJ1-5	TRBV7-2	CASTLQGEQPQHF
-	TRBJ1-6	TRBV27	CASSLWGANNSPLHF